The 27 T cell receptor beta chains below were found in one sample sequenced in a study of T cells after yellow fever vaccination. TCRdb used MiXCR to reprocess the 5' RACE reads, holding one entry per CDR3 protein. The table has hundreds of thousands of distinct CDR3 sequences, 8.7% seen once. The material was PBMCs, obtained on the day of the first yellow fever vaccination. Source of these receptors: a man aged 18-30 years who received the YFV17D yellow fever vaccine.

This chain links TRBV5-4 with TRBJ2-1; D gene uncertain. The CDR3 is 14 residues long. CDR1 and CDR2 from the germline V gene are SGHNT and YYREEE (reference sequence). The V end lost 4 bases, the J end lost 6 bases, and 14 bases lay between the germline ends. The CDR3 here is CASSPPNPPNEQFF. Here the CDR3 DNA reads TGTGCCAGCAGCCCTCCTAACCCCCCCAATGAGCAGTTCTTC. The complete variable domain, with remaining parts taken from reference TRBV5-4 and TRBJ2-1, reads ETGVTQSPTHLIKTRGQQVTLRCSSQSGHNTVSWYQQALGQGPQFIFQYYREEENGRGNFPPRFSGLQFPNYSSELNVNALELDDSALYLCASSPPNPPNEQFFGPGTRLTVL.

This clonotype was seen ten or more times. The chain carries TRBV18 and TRBJ2-5, with 8 positions matching TRBD1. The V segment lost 3 bases and the J segment 2 bases; nucleotides outside the gene matches: 11. This CDR3 has 17 amino acids. Germline CDR1 is KGHSH and CDR2 is LQKENI. DNA for the CDR3: TGTGCCAGCTCACCGGGACAAGGGACAGGCTCACAAGAGACCCAGTACTTC. Amino acids: CASSPGQGTGSQETQYF.

This rearrangement joins TRBV1 to TRBJ1-5; the D call of TRBD1 is as the table states it, not checked on the DNA. TRBV1 is described as a pseudogene. The CDR3 covers 15 residues. In DNA, the CDR3 is TGTGCCAGCAGTGGAGCAAGGGGCGAAGGGCAGCCCCAGCATTTT. Protein product: CASSGARGEGQPQHF.

This clonotype was found a few times. This chain joins TRBV7-8 and TRBJ2-3, with D uncertain. V was clipped by 2 bases and J by 2 bases, with 11 bases between them. Germline loops: CDR1 SGHVS, CDR2 FQNEAQ. The CDR3 runs to 15 residues. Here the CDR3 DNA reads TGTGCCAGCAGCTTATGGGCAGGCGACACAGATACGCAGTATTTT. Protein sequence: CASSLWAGDTDTQYF.

This rearrangement joins TRBV20-1 to TRBJ2-3; D call uncertain. This CDR3 contains 13 residues. CDR1 is DFQATT and CDR2 is SNEGSKA in the germline V gene (reference sequence). With 5 bases removed from V and 4 bases from J, the gap between germline ends came to 13 bases. CDR3 in DNA: TGCAGTGCTTCGGAGTGGGCTGCAGATACGCAGTATTTT. Translated, it gives CSASEWAADTQYF.

This clonotype was found a few times. This chain uses TRBV19 with TRBJ2-7; a possible D gene is TRBD2 (6 bases). V lost 3 bases and J 0 bases, leaving 6 bases between the germline ends. The CDR3 has 13 residues. The V gene's germline CDR1 is LNHDA and CDR2 SQIVND (reference sequence). The chain's CDR3 is CASSMGLSYEQYF. The CDR3 DNA reads TGTGCCAGTAGTATGGGACTCTCCTACGAGCAGTACTTC.

This clonotype was seen a few times. This sequence joins TRBV6-1 and TRBJ2-5; TRBD1 matches at 9 bases. The CDR3 loop spans 15 amino acids. Per the germline V gene, CDR1 is MNHNS and CDR2 is SASEGT. With 5 bases clipped from V and 5 bases from J, the junction kept 9 bases outside the gene matches. The CDR3 loop reads CASSPGTGLWETQYF. DNA of the CDR3: TGTGCCAGCAGTCCCGGGACAGGGTTATGGGAGACCCAGTACTTC.

This clonotype was detected a few times. The chain joins TRBV4-2 to TRBJ2-2; no clear D. The CDR3 contains 15 residues. V dropped 1 base and J dropped 3 bases, with 9 bases sitting between them. CDR1 and CDR2 (germline): LGHNA, YNFKEQ. The CDR3, as DNA: TGTGCCAGCAGCCAAGTCGGCAGATACACCGGGGAGCTGTTTTTT. It specifies CASSQVGRYTGELFF.

The rearrangement joins TRBV10-2 to TRBJ1-4; 7 bases map to TRBD1. Germline V CDR1 and CDR2: WSHSY, SAAADI. This CDR3 region has 14 residues. After removal of 3 bases from V and 7 bases from J, the junction contained 5 bases not matched to a gene. This CDR3 reads CASSDAGGGEKLFF. For the CDR3, the DNA is TGCGCCAGCAGTGACGCAGGGGGGGGTGAAAAACTGTTTTTT.

This clonotype was seen many times. This chain connects TRBV7-2 to TRBJ1-2; possibly TRBD1 for D (5 bases). Between the trimmed V and J ends, which lost 5 bases and 6 bases, there was a span of 19 bases. Germline assignment: CDR1 SGHTA and CDR2 FQGNSA. There are 15 residues in the CDR3. This chain's CDR3 is CASSPQRGGGDGYTF. The CDR3 nucleotides are TGTGCCAGCAGCCCCCAACGGGGGGGGGGAGATGGCTACACCTTC.

This clonotype has a handful of counts. The gene calls are TRBV9 and TRBJ2-3; D ambiguous. Looked up from germline, CDR1 is SGDLS and CDR2 is YYNGEE. The ends were cut back, 4 bases at V and 6 bases at J, with 15 bases in the middle. This CDR3 has 14 amino acids. In DNA, the CDR3 is TGTGCCAGCAGCAGGGATACCCCGGACGATACGCAGTATTTT. The encoded protein is CASSRDTPDDTQYF.

The rearrangement uses TRBV27 and TRBJ2-3; D gene unclear. The germline V gene encodes CDR1 MNHEY and CDR2 SMNVEV (reference sequence). This CDR3 is built from 12 residues. V lost 5 bases and J 4 bases, leaving 7 bases between the germline ends. For the CDR3, the DNA is TGTGCCAGCAGTCCGGAACCAGATACGCAGTATTTT. Its translation: CASSPEPDTQYF.

This clonotype turned up a few times. The chain has TRBV6-2 or TRBV6-3 and TRBJ2-1, with TRBD2 matching over 12 bases. Germline assignment: CDR1 MNHEY and CDR2 SVGEGT. The V gene end was trimmed by 10 bases and the J gene end by 0 bases; junction bases not matched to a gene: 4. The CDR3 consists of 15 residues. This chain's CDR3 is CAKTSGGISYNEQFF. The CDR3 DNA follows: TGTGCCAAGACTAGCGGGGGTATCTCCTACAATGAGCAGTTCTTC.

This clonotype has more than one count but fewer than ten. The rearrangement joins TRBV7-6 to TRBJ1-5; D is ambiguous. In germline, CDR1 is SGHVS, CDR2 FNYEAQ. V gave up 5 bases and J gave up 6 bases, with 11 bases separating them. CDR3 size: 13 residues. The CDR3 bases are TGTGCCAGCAGCCCTAGCGGGTCTCAGCCCCAGCATTTT. It translates to CASSPSGSQPQHF.

This clonotype came up many times. This chain links TRBV20-1 with TRBJ2-1; 8 bases fit TRBD2. Germline loops: CDR1 DFQATT, CDR2 SNEGSKA (reference sequence). The length of the CDR3 is 15 residues. Trimming cost V 5 bases and J 9 bases; bases outside gene matches: 15. The CDR3 DNA sequence: TGCAGTGCTTCTCACACTAGCGGACGCGTGGGTGAGCAGTTCTTC. Translating gives CSASHTSGRVGEQFF.

This clonotype showed up just a few times. This chain connects TRBV4-3 to TRBJ1-6; TRBD1 agrees at 9 bases. The V and J ends lost 1 base and 7 bases, in that order; junction bases with no gene match: 2. The CDR3 consists of 15 residues. The V gene's germline CDR1 is LGHNA and CDR2 YSLEER. The CDR3 loop reads CASSQAGTGNSPLHF. The CDR3 DNA follows: TGCGCCAGCAGCCAAGCCGGGACAGGGAATTCACCCCTCCACTTT.

This clonotype has just a few counts. V and J are TRBV5-1 and TRBJ1-4, with a weak D call TRBD1 (5 bases). The CDR3 extends over 14 amino acids. Trimming left V 4 bases short and J 4 bases short, with 11 bases between. CDR1 and CDR2 from the germline V gene are SGHRS and YFSETQ. CDR3 coding DNA: TGCGCCAGCAGCCGCGACAGACTTAATGAAAAACTGTTTTTT. It specifies CASSRDRLNEKLFF. The variable domain in full, completed from reference TRBV5-1 and TRBJ1-4, reads KAGVTQTPRYLIKTRGQQVTLSCSPISGHRSVSWYQQTPGQGLQFLFEYFSETQRNKGNFPGRFSGRQFSNSRSEMNVSTLELGDSALYLCASSRDRLNEKLFFGSGTQLSVL.

The rearrangement links TRBV29-1 to TRBJ1-1; 7 bases are a match to TRBD1. This CDR3 spans 16 amino acids. J gave up 1 base and V 7 bases, and 15 bases lay outside the gene matches. The germline gives CDR1 SQVTM, CDR2 ANQGSEA. The CDR3: CSGLPTGNDGNTEAFF. As DNA, the CDR3 is TGCAGCGGCCTACCGACAGGGAACGATGGGAACACTGAAGCTTTCTTT.

This chain links TRBV7-8 with TRBJ2-2; TRBD2 agrees at 8 bases. V was pared by 2 bases and J by 7 bases, with 9 bases of the junction left unmatched. Germline V gene data show CDR1 as SGHVS and CDR2 as FQNEAQ. The length of the CDR3 is 16 residues. The CDR3 DNA sequence: TGTGCCAGCAGCTTAAAAAGGATAGCGGGGAGCGGGGAGCTGTTTTTT. It encodes CASSLKRIAGSGELFF.

There are many counts of this clonotype. The V gene is TRBV20-1, the J gene TRBJ2-7, with D maybe TRBD2 (5 bases). Germline CDR1 is DFQATT and CDR2 is SNEGSKA (reference sequence). Trimming cost V 4 bases and J 0 bases, with 7 bases left between them. The CDR3 is made up of 12 amino acids. The CDR3 bases are TGCAGTGCTAATGAGGGCTCCTACGAGCAGTACTTC. Translation: CSANEGSYEQYF.

This clonotype was seen a few times. The chain uses TRBV11-2 and TRBJ2-7; TRBD1 might be the D (6 bases). CDR1 and CDR2 (germline): SGHAT, FQNNGV. The V gene lost 1 base and the J gene lost 3 bases, with 19 bases spanning the gap. The length of the CDR3 is 17 residues. The CDR3, as DNA: TGTGCCAGCAGCTTAGGCCGCTCGAGGACAGTGTACTACGAGCAGTACTTC. This gives the protein CASSLGRSRTVYYEQYF.

This clonotype was picked up a small number of times. The gene calls are TRBV20-1 and TRBJ1-2, with D possibly being TRBD1 (6 bases). Germline CDR1 and CDR2: DFQATT and SNEGSKA (reference sequence). The V and J ends lost 6 bases and 7 bases respectively, with 12 bases between them. The CDR3 sequence is 11 residues long. The CDR3: CSAEGGSGYTF. DNA of the CDR3: TGCAGTGCCGAGGGGGGGAGTGGCTACACCTTC.

A few counts support this clonotype. The chain has TRBV5-4 and TRBJ2-1; 10 bases are a match to TRBD2. The CDR3 is 14 residues long. Germline V gene data show CDR1 as SGHNT and CDR2 as YYREEE (reference sequence). V trimming: 4 bases; J trimming: 6 bases; junction bases outside the gene matches: 4. The CDR3 sequence: CASSVPSGGNEQFF. The CDR3 DNA reads TGTGCCAGCAGCGTACCTAGCGGGGGCAATGAGCAGTTCTTC.

This clonotype turned up a few times. The genes are TRBV12-3 or TRBV12-4 and TRBJ1-6; maybe TRBD1 (6 bases). V shed 4 bases and J shed 1 base, with 8 bases lying between them. The CDR3 is made up of 15 amino acids. Written as DNA, the CDR3 is TGTGCCAGCAGTTCCCAGGGGTCCTATAATTCACCCCTCCACTTT. Translating gives CASSSQGSYNSPLHF.

The chain has TRBV18 and TRBJ2-2; perhaps TRBD2 as D (5 bases). V gave up 1 base and J gave up 3 bases, with 6 bases separating them. The germline V gene encodes CDR1 KGHSH and CDR2 LQKENI. This CDR3 region has 14 residues. The CDR3 region is CASSPRRDTGELFF. Here the CDR3 DNA reads TGTGCCAGCTCACCACGGCGGGACACCGGGGAGCTGTTTTTT. Full variable domain (rest looked up from reference TRBV18 and TRBJ2-2): NAGVMQNPRHLVRRRGQEARLRCSPMKGHSHVYWYRQLPEEGLKFMVYLQKENIIDESGMPKERFSAEFPKEGPSILRIQQVVRGDSAAYFCASSPRRDTGELFFGEGSRLTVL.

The rearrangement uses TRBV20-1 and TRBJ1-6; maybe TRBD1 (5 bases). This CDR3 has 15 residues. Trimming took 4 bases from V and 6 from J, leaving 16 bases between them. Per germline, CDR1 DFQATT and CDR2 SNEGSKA (reference sequence). The CDR3 region has the DNA TGCAGTGCTACCCAGGGTAATAGAGTTAATTCACCCCTCCACTTT. Amino acid sequence: CSATQGNRVNSPLHF.

This clonotype occurred a few times. The J gene is TRBJ2-7, the V gene TRBV11-2; D unclear. The ends were cut back, 1 base at V and 4 bases at J, with 8 bases in the middle. Germline V CDR1 and CDR2: SGHAT, FQNNGV. CDR3 length: 13 residues. CDR3 loop: CASSLVSEYEQYF. As DNA, the CDR3 is TGTGCCAGCAGCTTAGTGTCAGAATACGAGCAGTACTTC.